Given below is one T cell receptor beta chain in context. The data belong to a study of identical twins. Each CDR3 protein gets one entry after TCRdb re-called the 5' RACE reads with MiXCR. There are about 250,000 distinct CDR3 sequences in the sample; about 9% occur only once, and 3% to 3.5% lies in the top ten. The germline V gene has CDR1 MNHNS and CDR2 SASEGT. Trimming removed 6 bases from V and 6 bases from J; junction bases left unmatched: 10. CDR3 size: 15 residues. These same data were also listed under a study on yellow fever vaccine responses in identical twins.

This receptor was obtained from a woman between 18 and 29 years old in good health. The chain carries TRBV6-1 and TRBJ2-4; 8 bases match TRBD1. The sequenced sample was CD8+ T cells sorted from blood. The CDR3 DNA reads TGTGCCAGCAGCCAAGAGGACAGGGATGGAAACATTCAGTACTTC. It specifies CASSQEDRDGNIQYF.